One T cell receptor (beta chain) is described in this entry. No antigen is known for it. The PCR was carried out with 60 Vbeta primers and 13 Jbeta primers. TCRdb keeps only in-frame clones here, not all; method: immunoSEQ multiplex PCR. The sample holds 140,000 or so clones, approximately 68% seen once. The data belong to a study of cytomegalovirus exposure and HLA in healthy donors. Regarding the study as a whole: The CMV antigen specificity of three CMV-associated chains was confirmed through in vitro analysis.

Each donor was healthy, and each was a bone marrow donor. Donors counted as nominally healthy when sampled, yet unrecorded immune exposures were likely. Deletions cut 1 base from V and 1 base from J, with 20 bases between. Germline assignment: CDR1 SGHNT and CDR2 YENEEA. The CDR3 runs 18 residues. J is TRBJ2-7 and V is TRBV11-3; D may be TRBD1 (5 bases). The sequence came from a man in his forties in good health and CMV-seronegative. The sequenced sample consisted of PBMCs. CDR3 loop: CASSLAFHKKTESYEQYF. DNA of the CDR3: TGTGCCAGCAGCTTAGCTTTCCACAAAAAGACAGAGTCCTACGAGCAGTACTTC.